This T cell receptor beta chain was obtained from a study of T cell responses to AZD1222 COVID-19 vaccine. Study-wide results and limits: Vaccination with two AZD1222 doses was followed by a rise in Spike-specific TCR breadth and depth.

TCRdb's copy holds only in-frame clones and misses some; the assay was immunoSEQ multiplex PCR. The table includes fewer than 120,000 clones, around 81% detected once. Per the germline V gene, CDR1 is ENHRY and CDR2 is SYGVKD. V gave up 0 bases and J gave up 8 bases, with 11 bases separating them. The length of the CDR3 is 14 residues. For this clone: Its cognate antigen is unknown.

The origin of this receptor is an adult in good health. V is TRBV10-3 and J is TRBJ2-1; no clear D gene. Sequenced here: peripheral blood, sampled on day 0 of AZD1222 vaccination. The CDR3 coding sequence is TGTGCCATCAGTGAGTCGCAGGTCACCTATGAGCAGTTCTTC. Its protein is CAISESQVTYEQFF.